Presented here are 21 T cell receptor beta chains from one specimen sequenced in a study of T-cell memory formation after mild COVID-19. TCRdb reanalysed the 5' RACE reads using MiXCR and keeps one entry per CDR3 protein. The sample yields roughly 170,000 distinct CDR3 sequences, approximately 17% seen once. Sequencing was performed on PBMCs or a T cell subset sorted from them (not recorded which). The receptors originated from a man between 18 and 29 years old who had mild COVID-19 (a few samples of this study predate the infection). Cell type and time point are not known.

The chain has TRBV19 and TRBJ1-5; tentative D call: TRBD1 (6 bases). CDR3 size: 16 residues. The germline V gene encodes CDR1 LNHDA and CDR2 SQIVND (reference sequence). V was shortened by 5 bases and J by 0 bases, with 14 bases between the two germline ends. The DNA for the CDR3 is TGTGCCAGTAGTCTCCGGGACACGTATAGCAATCAGCCCCAGCATTTT. Amino acids: CASSLRDTYSNQPQHF.

The chain uses TRBV4-1 and TRBJ2-3; unclear D gene. The CDR3 spans 16 residues. V was trimmed by 1 base and J by 1 base, leaving 12 bases between them. The germline gives CDR1 MGHRA, CDR2 YSYEKL. CDR3 nucleotide sequence: TGCGCCAGCAGCCAAGGGCTGGGGTCCGGCACAGATACGCAGTATTTT. Its protein is CASSQGLGSGTDTQYF.

This clonotype was found a few times. This chain connects TRBV4-2 to TRBJ2-1, with a possible D match to TRBD2 (5 bases). V lost 2 bases, J lost 8 bases, and 10 bases lay in between. The CDR3 extends over 13 amino acids. Per germline, CDR1 LGHNA and CDR2 YNFKEQ. The CDR3 region has the DNA TGTGCCAGCAGCCAACTCAAGGGAGATGAGCAGTTCTTC. It codes for CASSQLKGDEQFF.

This clonotype has just a few counts. J is TRBJ1-2 and V is TRBV6-5; perhaps TRBD1 as D (5 bases). The CDR3 is 16 residues long. Per the germline V gene, CDR1 is MNHEY and CDR2 is SVGAGI. V lost 6 bases and J lost 0, with 17 bases in between. CDR3 in amino acids: CASRSHPWGSNYGYTF. In nucleotides, the CDR3 is TGTGCCAGCAGATCCCACCCGTGGGGCTCTAACTATGGCTACACCTTC.

This chain links TRBV20-1 with TRBJ2-3; 7 nucleotides align to TRBD1. CDR1 is DFQATT, CDR2 SNEGSKA, per germline (reference sequence). V shed 6 bases, J shed 0 bases, and the junction held 9 bases outside the gene matches. This CDR3 is 15 amino acids long. CDR3: CSAPNRGSSTDTQYF. The CDR3 DNA reads TGCAGTGCGCCTAACAGGGGATCTAGCACAGATACGCAGTATTTT.

The chain combines TRBV19 with TRBJ1-1; D uncertain. Germline values: CDR1 LNHDA, CDR2 SQIVND (reference sequence). The CDR3 totals 14 residues. Trimming took 1 base from V and 2 from J, leaving 8 bases between them. For the CDR3, the DNA is TGTGCCAGTAGTATAGCCCTACCTAACACTGAAGCTTTCTTT. Residues: CASSIALPNTEAFF.

The chain employs TRBV11-2 and TRBJ2-5; maybe TRBD1 (5 bases). V lost 3 bases to trimming and J lost 4 bases, with 9 bases between them. CDR1 SGHAT and CDR2 FQNNGV come from the germline V gene. The CDR3 runs 13 residues. CDR3 region: CASSFSGRETQYF. In DNA form, the CDR3 reads TGTGCCAGCAGCTTCTCAGGGCGAGAGACCCAGTACTTC.

This clonotype was observed a few times. This chain connects TRBV12-3 or TRBV12-4 to TRBJ1-1; a possible D gene is TRBD1 (6 bases). Trimming shortened V by 4 bases and J by 4 bases, and 10 bases separated the two germline ends. This CDR3 is built from 13 residues. CDR3 residues: CASSWGAATEAFF. CDR3 sequence (DNA): TGTGCCAGCAGTTGGGGGGCGGCCACTGAAGCTTTCTTT.

The rearrangement links TRBV5-5 to TRBJ2-2, with 14 bases matching TRBD2. With 4 bases clipped from V and 6 bases from J, the junction kept 14 bases outside the gene matches. In germline, CDR1 is SGHKS, CDR2 YYEKEE (reference sequence). This CDR3 is built from 19 residues. The CDR3, as DNA: TGTGCCAGCAGCCGAGGACCGGGACTAGCGGGGGCCCCAGCCGGGGAGCTGTTTTTT. This encodes CASSRGPGLAGAPAGELFF.

The V and J genes are TRBV7-2 and TRBJ1-4; 7 nucleotides match TRBD1. This CDR3 spans 14 amino acids. V lost 5 bases, J lost 8 bases, and 8 bases stayed unmatched. Germline CDR1 reads SGHTA; CDR2 reads FQGNSA. The CDR3 region is CASSIDRAGEKLFF. In nucleotides, the CDR3 is TGTGCCAGCAGCATAGACAGGGCGGGGGAAAAACTGTTTTTT.

The J gene is TRBJ2-1, the V gene TRBV29-1; possible D gene TRBD1, 5 bases. V shed 4 bases and J shed 3 bases, with 10 bases lying between them. This CDR3 is built from 13 residues. The germline V gene has CDR1 SQVTM and CDR2 ANQGSEA. The CDR3 protein is CSVGDSIYNEQFF. CDR3 coding DNA: TGCAGCGTTGGTGACAGCATCTACAATGAGCAGTTCTTC.

There are many counts of this clonotype. The chain has TRBV7-3 and TRBJ2-6; D is ambiguous. Trimming pared 5 bases from V and 0 bases from J, leaving 8 bases between. In germline, CDR1 is SGHTA, CDR2 FQGTGA. This CDR3 contains 15 residues. CDR3 DNA sequence: TGTGCCAGCAGCCGATCGCGCTCTGGGGCCAACGTCCTGACTTTC. Its translation: CASSRSRSGANVLTF.

This clonotype has ten or more counts. The V and J genes are TRBV7-3 and TRBJ2-7, with TRBD2 as a possible D gene (6 bases). CDR1 is SGHTA, CDR2 FQGTGA, per germline. This CDR3 has 12 amino acids. V was shortened by 9 bases and J by 4 bases, with 13 bases between the two germline ends. CDR3 residues: CARLPGDYEQYF. For the CDR3, the DNA is TGTGCCAGATTACCGGGAGATTACGAGCAGTACTTC.

The chain joins TRBV27 to TRBJ1-1, with D unresolved. CDR3 length: 15 amino acids. Trimming removed 3 bases at V and 0 bases at J, with 11 bases between. Germline V gives CDR1 MNHEY, CDR2 SMNVEV (reference sequence). CDR3 in DNA: TGTGCCAGCAGTTTCCTGGCGTCTATGAACACTGAAGCTTTCTTT. Translated: CASSFLASMNTEAFF.

This clonotype was seen only a few times. The chain employs TRBV7-6 and TRBJ1-5; 7 bases map to TRBD1. This CDR3 has 15 residues. With 5 bases clipped from V and 4 bases from J, the junction kept 8 bases outside the gene matches. CDR1 and CDR2 (germline): SGHVS, FNYEAQ. The CDR3 loop reads CASSRSTGLNQPQHF. The CDR3 DNA sequence: TGTGCCAGCAGCCGCTCGACAGGGTTGAATCAGCCCCAGCATTTT. The full variable domain, with the rest looked up from reference TRBV7-6 and TRBJ1-5, is GAGVSQSPRYKVTKRGQDVALRCDPISGHVSLYWYRQALGQGPEFLTYFNYEAQQDKSGLPNDRFSAERPEGSISTLTIQRTEQRDSAMYRCASSRSTGLNQPQHFGDGTRLSIL.

This clonotype was seen only a few times. The chain links TRBV20-1 to TRBJ1-1; perhaps TRBD1 as D (5 bases). Germline lookup yields CDR1 DFQATT and CDR2 SNEGSKA (reference sequence). Between the trimmed V and J ends, which lost 6 bases and 4 bases, there was a span of 18 bases. There are 14 residues in the CDR3. DNA of the CDR3: TGCAGTGCCCCGTTTGGGGCCGGGACCACTGAAGCTTTCTTT. Residues: CSAPFGAGTTEAFF.

The gene calls are TRBV4-1 and TRBJ1-2; possible D gene TRBD1, 5 bases. Germline loops: CDR1 MGHRA, CDR2 YSYEKL. This CDR3 has 15 residues. V lost 1 base and J 8 bases, leaving 17 bases between the germline ends. The CDR3 DNA is TGCGCCAGCAGCCAAGGACTGAGGGGCGCGGGAGGCTACACCTTC. Amino acids: CASSQGLRGAGGYTF.

This chain connects TRBV5-1 to TRBJ2-5; D may match TRBD1 or TRBD2 (5 bases each). CDR3 length: 14 amino acids. Trimming shortened V by 4 bases and J by 3 bases, and 13 bases separated the two germline ends. Germline CDR1 is SGHRS and CDR2 is YFSETQ. The CDR3 DNA reads TGCGCCAGCAGCCGGGGCTTGGCTGAAGAGACCCAGTACTTC. Translated, it gives CASSRGLAEETQYF.

A few counts support this clonotype. The gene calls are TRBV14 and TRBJ2-5; tentatively, D is TRBD2 (5 bases). V was cut by 0 bases and J by 5 bases, with 13 bases left in between. The CDR3 length is 15 residues. Germline-derived CDR1 and CDR2 are SGHDN and FVKESK. CDR3 nucleotide sequence: TGTGCCAGCAGCCAAGAGGAGGAAGGGTCGGAGACCCAGTACTTC. This codes for CASSQEEEGSETQYF.

The V call is TRBV11-1, the J call TRBJ2-5; D remains ambiguous. Germline CDR1 SGHAT, CDR2 FQDESV (reference sequence). This CDR3 is 14 amino acids long. V was clipped by 6 bases and J by 5 bases, with 16 bases between them. In nucleotides, the CDR3 is TGTGCCAGCAGGTACAGAGGTCCTCCCGAGACCCAGTACTTC. Its translation: CASRYRGPPETQYF.

This chain connects TRBV5-6 to TRBJ2-1; no firm D call. CDR1 and CDR2 (germline): SGHDT, YYEEEE. Trimming pared 7 bases from V and 7 bases from J, leaving 9 bases between. This CDR3 spans 11 amino acids. The CDR3 loop is CASGPLNEQFF. CDR3 coding DNA: TGTGCCAGCGGACCCCTGAATGAGCAGTTCTTC. The full variable domain, completed using reference TRBV5-6 and TRBJ2-1, is DAGVTQSPTHLIKTRGQQVTLRCSPKSGHDTVSWYQQALGQGPQFIFQYYEEEERQRGNFPDRFSGHQFPNYSSELNVNALLLGDSALYLCASGPLNEQFFGPGTRLTVL.